This TCR beta chain was identified in a study of shared clonotypes between healthy human individuals. Whole-study results and caveats: The low donor count limited represented genetic and exposure-history diversity.

The CDR3 loop spans 13 amino acids. The germline gives CDR1 MNHEY, CDR2 SVGAGI. Trimming took 7 bases from V and 7 from J, leaving 14 bases between them. Adult donors, all healthy and HIV-negative, had no recent acute infections or vaccinations. Regarding this clone: The antigen is not known.

The test was conducted at deep level. Produced via immunoSEQ multiplex PCR; TCRdb's table is partial and in-frame only. Counted here are about 960,000 clones, over 60% occurring once; the ten biggest clones make up around 1.4%. The receptor was isolated from a man aged 18 to 30 in good health. The chain employs TRBV6-5 and TRBJ2-1; D unresolved. Sequenced material: memory CD4+ T cells sorted from blood. The subset: CD45RA-negative fraction. As DNA, the CDR3 is TGTGCCAGCAAGGCGTTATATTTAAATGAGCAGTTCTTC. It encodes CASKALYLNEQFF.